The TCR beta chain described here comes from a study of graft-versus-host responses after intestinal transplantation. For the study at large: Isolated intestinal, liver-intestinal, or multivisceral transplants had been given to the recipients. Anti-thymocyte globulin induction was given to all recipients, followed by tacrolimus and steroids for around three years.

The table came from immunoSEQ multiplex PCR; TCRdb's copy has only in-frame clones and leaves some out. The data show about 8,200 clones, roughly 93% seen once. Sequencing used PBMCs, obtained 11 days after intestinal transplantation. The source of this sequence is a human patient who received an intestinal transplant, so some T cells may come from the graft donor.

CDR3 DNA sequence: TGTGCCAGCAGCTTAGATCCAGGTCTCTCTGGAAACACCATATATTTT. This gives the protein CASSLDPGLSGNTIYF. The chain employs TRBV11-2 and TRBJ1-3; no clear D. This CDR3 has 16 residues. The V gene's germline CDR1 is SGHAT and CDR2 FQNNGV. Trimming cost V 0 bases and J 0 bases, with 9 bases left between them.